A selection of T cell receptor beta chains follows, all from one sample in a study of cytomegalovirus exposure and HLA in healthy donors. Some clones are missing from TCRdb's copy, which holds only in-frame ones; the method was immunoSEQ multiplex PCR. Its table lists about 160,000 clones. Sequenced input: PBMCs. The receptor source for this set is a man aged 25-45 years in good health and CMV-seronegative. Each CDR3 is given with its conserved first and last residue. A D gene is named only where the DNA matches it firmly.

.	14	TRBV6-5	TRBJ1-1	CASSFEGRDTEAFF	TGTGCCAGCAGTTTTGAGGGCCGGGACACTGAAGCTTTCTTT
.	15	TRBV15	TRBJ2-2	CATSRDGLATGELFF	TGTGCCACCAGCAGAGATGGTTTGGCCACCGGGGAGCTGTTTTTT
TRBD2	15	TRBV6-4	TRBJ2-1	CASSVSSGTSAEQFF	TGTGCCAGCAGTGTTTCATCCGGGACTAGTGCTGAGCAGTTCTTC
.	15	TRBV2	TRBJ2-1	CASSLRLVSYNEQFF	TGTGCCAGCAGCCTAAGACTCGTCTCCTACAATGAGCAGTTCTTC
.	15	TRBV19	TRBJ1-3	CASSPRDSSGNTIYF	TGTGCCAGTAGTCCTAGGGACTCCTCTGGAAACACCATATATTTT
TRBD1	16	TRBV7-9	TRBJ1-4	CASSLQGGATNEKLFF	TGTGCCAGCAGCTTACAGGGGGGTGCAACTAATGAAAAACTGTTTTTT
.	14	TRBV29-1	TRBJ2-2	CSVESPGNTGELFF	TGCAGCGTTGAAAGCCCTGGTAACACCGGGGAGCTGTTTTTT
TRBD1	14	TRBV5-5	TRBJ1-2	CASSLRTGGTGYTF	TGTGCCAGCAGCTTGCGAACAGGGGGCACTGGCTACACCTTC
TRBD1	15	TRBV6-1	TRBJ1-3	CASSTGDLSGNTIYF	TGTGCCAGCAGCACAGGGGATCTATCTGGAAACACCATATATTTT
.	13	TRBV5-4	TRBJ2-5	CASSLDPQETQYF	TGTGCCAGCAGCTTGGATCCGCAAGAGACCCAGTACTTC
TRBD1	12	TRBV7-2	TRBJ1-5	CASSVNRGSQHF	TGTGCCAGCAGCGTGAACAGGGGGTCCCAGCATTTT
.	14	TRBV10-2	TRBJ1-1	CASNNRVSSTEAFF	TGCGCCAGCAACAACAGGGTCTCGAGCACTGAAGCTTTCTTT
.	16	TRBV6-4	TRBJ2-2	CASSDLPGVNTGELFF	TGTGCCAGCAGTGACCTCCCGGGGGTAAACACCGGGGAGCTGTTTTTT
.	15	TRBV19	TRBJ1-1	CASSPQEGLDTEAFF	TGTGCCAGTAGTCCTCAGGAGGGTTTAGACACTGAAGCTTTCTTT
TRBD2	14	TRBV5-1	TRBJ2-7	CASSLSSGTYEQYF	TGTGCCAGCAGCTTGTCTAGCGGAACCTACGAGCAGTACTTC
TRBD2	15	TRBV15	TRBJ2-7	CATSRGGTSVDEQYF	TGTGCCACCAGCAGAGGAGGGACTAGCGTCGACGAGCAGTACTTC
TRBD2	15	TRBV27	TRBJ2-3	CASSQTSGSTDTQYF	TGTGCCAGCAGCCAGACTAGCGGGAGCACAGATACGCAGTATTTT
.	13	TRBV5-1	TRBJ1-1	CASSSTVNTEAFF	TGCGCCAGCAGTTCGACAGTAAACACTGAAGCTTTCTTT
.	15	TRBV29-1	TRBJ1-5	CSVLQGAGSNQPQHF	TGCAGCGTTCTTCAGGGCGCCGGTTCAAATCAGCCCCAGCATTTT
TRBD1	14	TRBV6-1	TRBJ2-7	CASSESGTGSEQYF	TGTGCCAGCAGTGAAAGCGGGACAGGGTCCGAGCAGTACTTC
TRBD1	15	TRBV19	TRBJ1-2	CASSTGTATGDGYTF	TGTGCCAGTAGTACCGGGACAGCCACCGGCGATGGCTACACCTTC
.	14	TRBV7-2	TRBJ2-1	CASSLSSTYNEQFF	TGTGCCAGCAGCTTAAGTAGCACCTACAATGAGCAGTTCTTC
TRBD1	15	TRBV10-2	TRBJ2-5	CASSAPDRGQETQYF	TGCGCCAGCAGTGCCCCGGACAGGGGGCAGGAGACCCAGTACTTC
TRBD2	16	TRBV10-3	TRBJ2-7	CAISGQTSGSVAEQYF	TGTGCCATCAGTGGCCAGACTAGCGGGAGTGTCGCCGAGCAGTACTTC
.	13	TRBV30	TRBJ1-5	CAWGRDSNQPQHF	TGTGCCTGGGGCAGGGATAGCAATCAGCCCCAGCATTTT
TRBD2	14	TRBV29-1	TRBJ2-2	CSVLLLAFTGELFF	TGCAGCGTTCTGCTACTAGCGTTCACCGGGGAGCTGTTTTTT
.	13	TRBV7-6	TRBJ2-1	CASSPQGLHEQFF	TGTGCCAGCAGTCCCCAGGGATTGCATGAGCAGTTCTTC
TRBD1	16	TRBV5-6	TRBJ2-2	CASSLIRQGESGELFF	TGTGCCAGCAGCTTGATAAGACAGGGGGAGAGCGGGGAGCTGTTTTTT
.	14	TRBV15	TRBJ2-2	CATSGRANTGELFF	TGTGCCACCAGCGGGAGAGCGAACACCGGGGAGCTGTTTTTT
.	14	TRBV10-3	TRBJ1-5	CAISPGPRGQPQHF	TGTGCCATCAGTCCGGGACCTCGGGGGCAGCCCCAGCATTTT
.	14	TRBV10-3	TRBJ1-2	CAISESSRVYGYTF	TGTGCCATCAGTGAGTCATCACGGGTCTATGGCTACACCTTC
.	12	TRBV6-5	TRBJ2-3	CASSYVGDTQYF	TGTGCCAGCAGTTACGTCGGGGATACGCAGTATTTT
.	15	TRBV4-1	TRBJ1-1	CASSQEAVLNTEAFF	TGCGCCAGCAGCCAAGAGGCAGTTCTGAACACTGAAGCTTTCTTT
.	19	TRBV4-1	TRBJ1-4	CASSLSPRAETQDHEKLFF	TGCGCCAGCAGCCTCTCTCCGAGAGCGGAAACCCAAGACCATGAAAAACTGTTTTTT
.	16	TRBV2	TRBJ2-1	CASSERLRDISNEQFF	TGTGCCAGCAGTGAAAGGTTACGGGATATTAGCAATGAGCAGTTCTTC
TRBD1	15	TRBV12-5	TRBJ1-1	CASGPGQGMNTEAFF	TGTGCTAGTGGCCCGGGACAGGGCATGAACACTGAAGCTTTCTTT
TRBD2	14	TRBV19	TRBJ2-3	CASSTGLAEDTQYF	TGTGCCAGTAGTACGGGACTAGCGGAAGATACGCAGTATTTT
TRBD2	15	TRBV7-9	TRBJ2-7	CASSMGLAAVYEQYF	TGTGCCAGCAGCATGGGACTAGCGGCCGTCTACGAGCAGTACTTC
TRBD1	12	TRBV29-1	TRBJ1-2	CSVAGQGHGYTF	TGCAGCGTGGCGGGACAGGGTCATGGCTACACCTTC
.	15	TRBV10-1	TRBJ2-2	CASSDSTATTGELFF	TGCGCCAGCAGTGACTCGACTGCTACCACCGGGGAGCTGTTTTTT
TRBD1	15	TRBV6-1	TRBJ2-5	CASSVGQGAWETQYF	TGTGCCAGCAGTGTTGGACAGGGGGCTTGGGAGACCCAGTACTTC
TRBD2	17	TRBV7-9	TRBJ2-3	CASSLVLTSGTTDTQYF	TGTGCCAGCAGCTTAGTGCTGACTAGCGGGACTACAGATACGCAGTATTTT
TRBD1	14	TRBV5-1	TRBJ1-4	CASSLGQGSEKLFF	TGCGCCAGCAGTCTGGGACAGGGGAGTGAAAAACTGTTTTTT
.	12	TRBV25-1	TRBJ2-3	CASSTTRSTQYF	TGTGCCAGCAGTACCACGAGAAGTACGCAGTATTTT
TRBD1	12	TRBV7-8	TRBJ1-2	CASSSNRGQDTF	TGTGCCAGCAGCTCCAACAGGGGACAGGACACCTTC
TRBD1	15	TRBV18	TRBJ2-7	CASSPVGQGVDEQYF	TGTGCCAGCTCACCCGTGGGACAGGGAGTGGACGAGCAGTACTTC
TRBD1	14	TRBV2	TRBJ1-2	CASGRDRGRDGYTF	TGTGCCAGCGGGAGGGACAGGGGCAGGGATGGCTACACCTTC
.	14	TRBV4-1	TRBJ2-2	CASPARENTGELFF	TGCGCCAGCCCAGCGCGCGAGAACACCGGGGAGCTGTTTTTT
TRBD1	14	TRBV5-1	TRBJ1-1	CASSLAGGYTEAFF	TGCGCCAGCAGCTTGGCAGGGGGATATACTGAAGCTTTCTTT
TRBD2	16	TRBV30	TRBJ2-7	CAWSGGTSGRGYEQCF	TGTGCCTGGAGTGGGGGGACTAGCGGGAGAGGCTACGAGCAGTGCTTC